These T cell receptor beta chains were read from a single sample in a study of PD-1 blockade in mismatch repair-deficient tumors. The method was immunoSEQ multiplex PCR; TCRdb's version includes in-frame clones alone and lacks a portion of them. Of 90,000 to 120,000 clones listed, roughly four fifths are singletons. The sample consisted of peripheral blood, taken about 33 weeks after starting pembrolizumab. The origin of the receptors is an adult with mismatch repair-deficient cancer. CDR3s include the opening cysteine and the closing phenylalanine or tryptophan.

TRBV4-2,TRBJ1-5,CASSQGQSNQPQHF
TRBV9,TRBJ1-3,CASSVGWGSRKSGNTIYF
TRBV27,TRBJ2-1,CASTEGSSYNEQFF
TRBV7-8,TRBJ2-1,CASSLLGLAGSYNEQFF
TRBV5-6,TRBJ2-7,CASSFGQGPYEQYF
TRBV28,TRBJ2-1,CASSVGLGNEQFF
TRBV5-5,TRBJ1-1,CASSRLTGMNTEAFF
TRBV6-6,TRBJ2-1,CASSVRLGDEQFF
TRBV5-1,TRBJ2-2,CASSSGTKNTGELFF
TRBV6-5,TRBJ1-2,CASSYRGVDGYTF
TRBV18,TRBJ2-1,CASSPRTSGRAFEQFF
TRBV9,TRBJ1-4,CASSAGWATNEKLFF
TRBV5-1,TRBJ1-1,CASSSRDSPEAFF
TRBV2,TRBJ2-7,CASSEFNGLRGAYEQYF
TRBV7-2,TRBJ2-1,CASSPMTSGNAEQFF
TRBV4-1,TRBJ2-1,CASSRLPGTWFMGEQFF
TRBV6-5,TRBJ2-2,CASRTGATGELFF
TRBV5-6,TRBJ1-1,CASSLGGRGGFF
TRBV10-3,TRBJ1-2,CAISEGPDGGYTF
TRBV4-3,TRBJ2-7,CASSQGLRGSDYEQYF
TRBV5-1,TRBJ2-7,CASSPRGDMSYEQYF
TRBV10-1,TRBJ2-3,CASSEAPGTDTQYF
TRBV2,TRBJ2-2,CASSPQPGTRELFF
TRBV19,TRBJ2-5,CASSKQGLRETQYF
TRBV14,TRBJ1-2,CASSPQGFGYTF
TRBV7-8,TRBJ2-7,CASSLEGTDYEQYF
TRBV7-3,TRBJ2-3,CASSLSGGLDTQYF
TRBV19,TRBJ2-3,CASSISDSGRDTQYF
TRBV6-5,TRBJ1-2,CAALGEGGYTF
TRBV7-9,TRBJ2-5,CASSLRLAVQGETQYF
TRBV10-3,TRBJ1-3,CATTGELSGNTIYF
TRBV19,TRBJ2-3,CASSILRGSTDTQYF
TRBV5-1,TRBJ2-2,CASSLALASNTGELFF
TRBV5-1,TRBJ2-5,CASSYGTSGQETQYF
TRBV27,TRBJ2-1,CASSLSGGNYDEQFF
TRBV19,TRBJ2-2,CASSSRLAGEIGELFF
TRBV18,TRBJ1-1,CASSPARNEAFF
TRBV29-1,TRBJ2-1,CSARQASNEQFF
TRBV27,TRBJ1-2,CASSPEGTSGYGYTF
TRBV5-4,TRBJ2-7,CASSLAASYEQYF
TRBV5-4,TRBJ2-7,CASSRTSDTSEQYF
TRBV7-9,TRBJ1-3,CASSLIEGYGNTIYF